The TCR beta chain under discussion was sequenced for a study of glioma-infiltrating T cells after dendritic cell vaccination. Clones were read by immunoSEQ multiplex PCR, and TCRdb kept only the in-frame ones, dropping some. This sample has more than 45,000 clones, with around 85% found just once. V lost 6 bases to trimming and J lost 6 bases, with 15 bases between them. The CDR3 covers 15 residues. CDR1 and CDR2 (germline): MNHNS, SASEGT. Time point defined: after dendritic cell vaccination, including at tumor progression/relapse. The clonotype was recovered from a human donor with glioblastoma. The starting material was blood, obtained after dendritic cell vaccination. The chain couples TRBV6-1 to TRBJ1-6; a possible D gene is TRBD1 (6 bases). The CDR3 reads CASRSTGPGNSPLHF. The CDR3 nucleotides read TGTGCCAGCAGATCGACAGGCCCGGGTAATTCACCCCTCCACTTT.